The 30 T cell receptor beta chains below all came from one sample that was sequenced in a study of monozygotic twins with inflammatory bowel disease. TCRdb processed the 5' RACE reads again and assigns one entry to each CDR3 protein, with no DNA. Its table records approximately 340,000 distinct CDR3 sequences. Sequencing was performed on blood. The receptors were gathered from a human donor with ulcerative colitis or Crohn's disease, or a healthy co-twin of an affected twin (not recorded which).

The V gene is TRBV29-1, the J gene TRBJ1-1. Per germline, CDR1 SQVTM and CDR2 ANQGSEA. The CDR3 spans 12 residues. The CDR3: CSVGHTNTEAFF.

The rearrangement links TRBV28 to TRBJ2-1; TCRdb returns TRBD2, unconfirmable since there is no DNA. Germline V lookup: CDR1 MDHEN, CDR2 SYDVKM. The CDR3 runs to 17 residues. This CDR3 is CASTIKLAGGRSNEQFF. Together with reference TRBV28 and TRBJ2-1, the CDR3 gives the full variable domain: DVKVTQSSRYLVKRTGEKVFLECVQDMDHENMFWYRQDPGLGLRLIYFSYDVKMKEKGDIPEGYSVSREKKERFSLILESASTNQTSMYLCASTIKLAGGRSNEQFFGPGTRLTVL.

V usage is TRBV6-5 and J usage is TRBJ1-1; TCRdb's assignment of TRBD1 cannot be checked, as there is no DNA. CDR1 and CDR2 (germline): MNHEY, SVGAGI. The CDR3 covers 13 residues. CDR3: CASLRNWGTEAFF.

The V call is TRBV5-4, the J call TRBJ2-7. The CDR3 sequence is 15 residues long. Germline assignment: CDR1 SGHNT and CDR2 YYREEE (reference sequence). The CDR3 spells CASSLITVSSYEQYF.

The chain recombines TRBV10-3 with TRBJ1-5. This CDR3 spans 17 amino acids. The germline V gene encodes CDR1 ENHRY and CDR2 SYGVKD. This CDR3 is CAISRSLTAEGNQPQHF.

The chain links TRBV9 to TRBJ2-7; TCRdb indicates TRBD1, and absent DNA this call remains unverified. CDR3 length: 13 amino acids. Germline CDR1 SGDLS, CDR2 YYNGEE. The CDR3 sequence is CASSPQGNYEQYF.

The chain recombines TRBV7-6 with TRBJ2-4; TCRdb designates TRBD1, a call that cannot be tested without DNA. The CDR3 runs 13 residues. CDR1 and CDR2 (germline): SGHVS, FNYEAQ. This CDR3 is CASSLDWGNIQYF.

CDR3 protein: CASIYKGAGTEAFF. This chain uses TRBV12-3 or TRBV12-4 with TRBJ1-1; the TCRdb D gene call, TRBD1, has no DNA to confirm it. This CDR3 comprises 14 residues.

This sequence joins TRBV2 and TRBJ1-2; without DNA, the TCRdb call of TRBD1 cannot be checked. The CDR3 covers 15 residues. Germline V CDR1 and CDR2: SNHLY, FYNNEI. The CDR3 region is CASNRGTGSNYGYTF.

The chain uses TRBV27 and TRBJ1-2. CDR3 size: 13 residues. Germline CDR1 is MNHEY and CDR2 is SMNVEV (reference sequence). CDR3 residues: CASSLRAGGGYTF.

The chain links TRBV20-1 to TRBJ1-5; with no DNA, the TCRdb D assignment of TRBD1 cannot be verified. Germline CDR1 reads DFQATT; CDR2 reads SNEGSKA (reference sequence). There are 16 residues in the CDR3. The CDR3 spells CSARGVGQGSNQPQHF.

The chain employs TRBV6-5 and TRBJ2-7; TCRdb calls TRBD1, which cannot be checked without DNA. CDR3 size: 17 residues. Germline assignment: CDR1 MNHEY and CDR2 SVGAGI. CDR3 amino acids: CASSYSTRQVSSYEQYF.

The chain has TRBV9 and TRBJ2-3; TCRdb's D call of TRBD1 is untestable without DNA. This CDR3 has 13 amino acids. Germline V gene sequence: CDR1 SGDLS, CDR2 YYNGEE. The CDR3: CASSPSFGGKQYF.

The gene calls are TRBV6-2 or TRBV6-3 and TRBJ2-4; TCRdb selects TRBD1, and the lack of DNA leaves this call unchecked. Germline V gene sequence: CDR1 MNHEY, CDR2 SVGEGT. The CDR3 consists of 14 residues. This chain's CDR3 is CASRRAGAGNIQYF.

V is TRBV4-1 and J is TRBJ1-2; TCRdb selects TRBD1, and the lack of DNA leaves this call unchecked. This CDR3 contains 16 residues. From germline, CDR1 is MGHRA and CDR2 YSYEKL. CDR3 in amino acids: CASSQPGQSPNYGYTF.

The J gene is TRBJ2-1, the V gene TRBV24-1; TCRdb reports TRBD2, a call that lacks DNA to check it against. This CDR3 comprises 16 residues. Germline V gives CDR1 KGHDR, CDR2 SFDVKD. The CDR3: CATSDLGTSGDNEQFF.

The chain employs TRBV5-5 and TRBJ2-7; the D call from TCRdb, TRBD2, cannot be confirmed without DNA. Germline CDR1 SGHKS, CDR2 YYEKEE (reference sequence). The CDR3 extends over 16 amino acids. The CDR3 is CASSLTGGALSYEQYF.

V is TRBV4-2 and J is TRBJ2-5; TCRdb selects TRBD2, and the lack of DNA leaves this call unchecked. The CDR3 loop spans 15 amino acids. Germline V gives CDR1 LGHNA, CDR2 YNFKEQ. The CDR3 protein is CASSPRQGDRETQYF.

This chain connects TRBV6-5 to TRBJ1-2. Germline CDR1 is MNHEY and CDR2 is SVGAGI. This CDR3 is 14 amino acids long. CDR3 region: CASSYISSSYGYTF.

CDR3 region: CASSPIGTVNIQYF. The genes are TRBV12-3 or TRBV12-4 and TRBJ2-4; as DNA is missing, the TRBD1 call by TCRdb cannot be tested. The CDR3 sequence is 14 residues long.

The CDR3 protein is CANSEDTDMNYGYTF. The chain uses TRBV7-9 and TRBJ1-2; TCRdb reports TRBD1, a call that lacks DNA to check it against. There are 15 residues in the CDR3. Germline CDR1 SEHNR, CDR2 FQNEAQ (reference sequence).

The V call is TRBV30, the J call TRBJ1-6. Germline CDR1 is GTSNPN and CDR2 is SVGIG (reference sequence). The CDR3 extends over 16 amino acids. CDR3 residues: CAWREQGFSNNSPLHF.

The J gene is TRBJ2-7, the V gene TRBV28. The CDR3 sequence is 13 residues long. Germline loops: CDR1 MDHEN, CDR2 SYDVKM. The CDR3 sequence is CASSLVENYEQYF.

The V and J genes are TRBV5-1 and TRBJ2-2; TCRdb outputs TRBD1, but without DNA this stays unchecked. From germline, CDR1 is SGHRS and CDR2 YFSETQ. The CDR3 extends over 16 amino acids. CDR3 sequence: CASSLIQGADTGELFF. The complete variable domain, with remaining parts taken from reference TRBV5-1 and TRBJ2-2, reads KAGVTQTPRYLIKTRGQQVTLSCSPISGHRSVSWYQQTPGQGLQFLFEYFSETQRNKGNFPGRFSGRQFSNSRSEMNVSTLELGDSALYLCASSLIQGADTGELFFGEGSRLTVL.

The V and J genes are TRBV27 and TRBJ2-3; TCRdb lists TRBD1, though no DNA is available to test this call. From germline, CDR1 is MNHEY and CDR2 SMNVEV (reference sequence). The CDR3 consists of 11 residues. CDR3 residues: CASLRGDTQYF.

The V call is TRBV7-7, the J call TRBJ2-3. This CDR3 contains 16 residues. CDR1 is SSHAT and CDR2 is FNYEAQ in the germline V gene (reference sequence). This CDR3 reads CASSYRCRIDTDTQYF.

The chain uses TRBV30 and TRBJ1-4; TCRdb gives TRBD1 as the D gene, but with no DNA this cannot be confirmed. The V gene's germline CDR1 is GTSNPN and CDR2 SVGIG (reference sequence). This CDR3 has 14 amino acids. The CDR3 sequence is CAWTDRGIGEKLFF.

The chain carries TRBV6-1 and TRBJ1-1. There are 15 residues in the CDR3. The V gene's germline CDR1 is MNHNS and CDR2 SASEGT. This chain's CDR3 is CASRVTSTIQSEAFF.

V and J are TRBV4-2 and TRBJ2-3; absent DNA, TCRdb's TRBD1 call cannot be checked. This CDR3 spans 15 amino acids. CDR1 is LGHNA and CDR2 is YNFKEQ in the germline V gene. This CDR3 is CASSGGIEPTDTQYF.

The chain has TRBV19 and TRBJ1-5. The CDR3 covers 14 residues. CDR1 is LNHDA and CDR2 is SQIVND in the germline V gene (reference sequence). The CDR3 sequence: CASSTNWVNQPQHF.